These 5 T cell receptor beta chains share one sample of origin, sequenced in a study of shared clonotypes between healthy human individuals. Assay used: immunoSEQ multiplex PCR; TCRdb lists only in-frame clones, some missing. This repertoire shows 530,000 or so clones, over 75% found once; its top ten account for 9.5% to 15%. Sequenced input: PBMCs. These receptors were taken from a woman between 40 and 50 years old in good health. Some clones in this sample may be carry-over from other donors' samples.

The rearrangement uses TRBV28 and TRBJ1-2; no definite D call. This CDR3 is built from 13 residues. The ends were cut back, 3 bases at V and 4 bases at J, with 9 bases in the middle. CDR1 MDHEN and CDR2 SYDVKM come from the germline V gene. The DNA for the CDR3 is TGTGCCAGCAGTTTCGGGCCAAGCTATGGCTACACCTTC. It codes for CASSFGPSYGYTF.

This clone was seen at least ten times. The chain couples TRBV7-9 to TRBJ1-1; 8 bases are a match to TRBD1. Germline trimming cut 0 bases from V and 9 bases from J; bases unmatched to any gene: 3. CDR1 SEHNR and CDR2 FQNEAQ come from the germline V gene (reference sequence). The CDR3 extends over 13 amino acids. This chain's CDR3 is CASSLAGQDQAFF. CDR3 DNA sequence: TGTGCCAGCAGCTTAGCGGGACAGGACCAAGCTTTCTTT.

The CDR3 nucleotides read TGTGCCAGCAGCCACCTGGGGGCGAGCGGGAGAGCCTACAATGAGCAGTTCTTC. Translated, it gives CASSHLGASGRAYNEQFF. This chain links TRBV14 with TRBJ2-1; TRBD2 matches 8 bases. V lost 3 bases, J lost 2 bases, and 12 bases stayed unmatched. The CDR3 loop spans 18 amino acids. CDR1 SGHDN and CDR2 FVKESK come from the germline V gene.

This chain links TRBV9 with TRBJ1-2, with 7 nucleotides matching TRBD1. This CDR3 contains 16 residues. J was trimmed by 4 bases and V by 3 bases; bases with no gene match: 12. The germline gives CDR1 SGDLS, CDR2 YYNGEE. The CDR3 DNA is TGTGCCAGCAGCGCCGGTGGAGGGGGCGGTGGCTATGGCTACACCTTC. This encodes CASSAGGGGGGYGYTF.

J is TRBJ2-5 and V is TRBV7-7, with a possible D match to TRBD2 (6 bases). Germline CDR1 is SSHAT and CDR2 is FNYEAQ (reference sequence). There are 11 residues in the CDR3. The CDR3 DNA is TGTGCTAGCGGATCGGAGGAGACCCAGTACTTC. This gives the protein CASGSEETQYF.